A single sample gave rise to the 31 T cell receptor beta chains below, sequenced in a study of cytomegalovirus exposure and HLA in healthy donors. Primers for the PCR totalled 60 Vbeta and 13 Jbeta. Method: immunoSEQ multiplex PCR; TCRdb's copy keeps in-frame clones and lacks some. The sample contains 150,000 to 200,000 clones, roughly 73% of which appear only once. The sample taken for sequencing was PBMCs. The source of these receptors is a man between 18 and 35 years old in good health and CMV-seropositive.

CDR3 nucleotides: TGTGCCAGCAGCCCGGGGTCAATGAACACTGAAGCTTTCTTT. It yields the protein CASSPGSMNTEAFF. The chain employs TRBV11-1 and TRBJ1-1; D is ambiguous. V was trimmed by 5 bases and J by 0 bases, leaving 10 bases between them. This CDR3 is 14 amino acids long. The germline gives CDR1 SGHAT, CDR2 FQDESV (reference sequence).

This clone turned up a few times. This chain joins TRBV27 and TRBJ1-1, with 7 bases fitting TRBD1. V shed 3 bases, J shed 6 bases, and the junction held 7 bases outside the gene matches. Germline V gene lookup returns CDR1 MNHEY and CDR2 SMNVEV (reference sequence). This CDR3 region has 14 residues. The CDR3 nucleotides read TGTGCCAGCAGTTTCGGGCAGGGGGAGGCTGAAGCTTTCTTT. Translated, it gives CASSFGQGEAEAFF.

The rearrangement joins TRBV19 to TRBJ2-2, with 7 nucleotides matching TRBD1. There are 15 residues in the CDR3. Germline V gene sequence: CDR1 LNHDA, CDR2 SQIVND (reference sequence). V shed 4 bases, J shed 2 bases, and the junction held 4 bases outside the gene matches. As DNA, the CDR3 is TGTGCCAGTAGTAGCCGGGACAGAAACACCGGGGAGCTGTTTTTT. It translates to CASSSRDRNTGELFF.

V gene TRBV28 combines with J gene TRBJ1-1; unclear D gene. Germline CDR1 MDHEN, CDR2 SYDVKM. Between the trimmed V and J ends, which lost 6 bases and 6 bases, there was a span of 17 bases. The CDR3 totals 14 residues. This CDR3 is CASSPEVRTAEAFF. The CDR3 nucleotides are TGTGCCAGCAGCCCTGAGGTCCGAACGGCTGAAGCTTTCTTT.

This rearrangement joins TRBV10-3 to TRBJ2-7; 8 bases align to TRBD1. The junction had 6 bases not matched to a gene; V was cut back by 6 bases and J by 2 bases. Germline CDR1 is ENHRY and CDR2 is SYGVKD. CDR3 length equals 14 residues. CDR3 region: CAIRPGQGTYEQYF. The CDR3 DNA reads TGTGCCATCAGACCCGGACAGGGTACCTACGAGCAGTACTTC.

This clone was seen just once. The genes are TRBV7-3 and TRBJ2-1; 7 bases fit TRBD2. Germline trimming cut 0 bases from V and 7 bases from J; bases unmatched to any gene: 9. The CDR3 runs 16 residues. Germline loops: CDR1 SGHTA, CDR2 FQGTGA. CDR3 region: CASSLTGSGTPNEQFF. DNA for the CDR3: TGTGCCAGCAGCTTAACAGGGAGCGGGACTCCTAATGAGCAGTTCTTC.

V usage is TRBV4-1 and J usage is TRBJ2-5; 8 bases map to TRBD2. CDR1 and CDR2 from the germline V gene are MGHRA and YSYEKL. The V gene end was trimmed by 4 bases and the J gene end by 5 bases; junction bases not matched to a gene: 15. The CDR3 totals 17 residues. The CDR3 loop reads CASSPPRSREGRETQYF. CDR3 bases: TGCGCCAGCAGCCCCCCAAGGTCCCGGGAGGGAAGGGAGACCCAGTACTTC.

The rearrangement links TRBV11-1 to TRBJ2-5; D not resolved. Germline values: CDR1 SGHAT, CDR2 FQDESV (reference sequence). This CDR3 contains 14 residues. V was clipped by 5 bases and J by 0 bases, with 10 bases between them. The CDR3 coding sequence is TGTGCCAGCAGCCACCGTCGGTACCAAGAGACCCAGTACTTC. The encoded protein is CASSHRRYQETQYF.

The V gene is TRBV28, the J gene TRBJ1-1, with 8 bases that match TRBD1. Germline lookup yields CDR1 MDHEN and CDR2 SYDVKM. CDR3 length: 15 amino acids. J lost 3 bases, V lost 6 bases, and 9 bases had no gene match. CDR3 nucleotide sequence: TGTGCCAGCAGGGCTTGGGACAGGAGGGACACTGAAGCTTTCTTT. It is translated as CASRAWDRRDTEAFF. Variable domain in full (rest from reference TRBV28 and TRBJ1-1): DVKVTQSSRYLVKRTGEKVFLECVQDMDHENMFWYRQDPGLGLRLIYFSYDVKMKEKGDIPEGYSVSREKKERFSLILESASTNQTSMYLCASRAWDRRDTEAFFGQGTRLTVV.

The J gene is TRBJ2-1, the V gene TRBV5-1, with D uncertain. The V end lost 0 bases, the J end lost 5 bases, and 15 bases lay between the germline ends. The CDR3 has 16 residues. CDR1 is SGHRS, CDR2 YFSETQ, per germline. The CDR3, as DNA: TGCGCCAGCAGCTTGGATCTACAGAATCTGCACAATGAGCAGTTCTTC. Translated: CASSLDLQNLHNEQFF.

The chain recombines TRBV5-6 with TRBJ2-2; the match to TRBD2 covers 10 bases. V was pared by 1 base and J by 6 bases, with 6 bases of the junction left unmatched. This CDR3 has 16 amino acids. Germline V lookup: CDR1 SGHDT, CDR2 YYEEEE. The CDR3 sequence: CASSLRAGGSAGELFF. The CDR3 DNA reads as TGTGCCAGCAGCTTGCGAGCGGGAGGGTCGGCCGGGGAGCTGTTTTTT.

The chain links TRBV7-3 to TRBJ2-7; D is perhaps TRBD1 (7 bases). Germline V lookup: CDR1 SGHTA, CDR2 FQGTGA. Between the trimmed V and J ends, which lost 6 bases and 0 bases, there was a span of 15 bases. CDR3 length: 15 residues. CDR3 in DNA: TGTGCCAGCAGTAGGGGGCGGGATCCCTCCTACGAGCAGTACTTC. Protein sequence: CASSRGRDPSYEQYF.

The rearrangement links TRBV15 to TRBJ1-2; D might be TRBD1 (5 bases). V lost 1 base and J lost 4, with 13 bases in between. The CDR3 spans 15 residues. Germline V lookup: CDR1 LNHNV, CDR2 YYDKDF (reference sequence). The CDR3, as DNA: TGTGCCACCAGCAGAGGAGGGCAGGGACTCTATGGCTACACCTTC. Its protein is CATSRGGQGLYGYTF.

This chain uses TRBV2 with TRBJ2-1; TRBD2 is a possible D gene (5 bases). Deletions cut 5 bases from V and 0 bases from J, with 20 bases between. Germline V gene data show CDR1 as SNHLY and CDR2 as FYNNEI. The CDR3 contains 18 residues. CDR3 in DNA: TGTGCCAGCAGTAAGACTGGACTCACATCGAGCTCCTACAATGAGCAGTTCTTC. Translated: CASSKTGLTSSSYNEQFF.

The V gene is TRBV30, the J gene TRBJ2-7; 9 bases are a match to TRBD1. Germline CDR1 is GTSNPN and CDR2 is SVGIG (reference sequence). V shed 5 bases, J shed 5 bases, and the junction held 10 bases outside the gene matches. CDR3 size: 14 residues. The DNA for the CDR3 is TGTGCCTGGGCGAACAGGGGGCGCGTCAACGAGCAGTACTTC. This encodes CAWANRGRVNEQYF.

The chain links TRBV25-1 to TRBJ2-1; TRBD2 might be the D (6 bases). The germline CDR1 and CDR2 sequences are MGHDK and SYGVNS. CDR3 length: 16 amino acids. V shed 1 base and J shed 4 bases, with 14 bases lying between them. The CDR3 sequence is CASSELGGSTYNEQFF. The CDR3 DNA is TGTGCCAGCAGTGAATTAGGAGGGAGTACATACAATGAGCAGTTCTTC. The variable domain in full, completed from reference TRBV25-1 and TRBJ2-1, reads EADIYQTPRYLVIGTGKKITLECSQTMGHDKMYWYQQDPGMELHLIHYSYGVNSTEKGDLSSESTVSRIRTEHFPLTLESARPSHTSQYLCASSELGGSTYNEQFFGPGTRLTVL.

This chain joins TRBV7-9 and TRBJ1-1, with D possibly TRBD1 on 5 matching bases. The V end lost 5 bases, the J end lost 4 bases, and 14 bases lay between the germline ends. Germline V gene lookup returns CDR1 SEHNR and CDR2 FQNEAQ (reference sequence). CDR3 length: 14 residues. CDR3 nucleotides: TGTGCCAGCAGCCCAGGGCGGGGGTCCACTGAAGCTTTCTTT. Translating gives CASSPGRGSTEAFF.

This clone was picked up a small number of times. The chain uses TRBV2 and TRBJ1-2; the D gene is possibly TRBD1 (5 bases). This CDR3 is built from 18 residues. V was pared by 2 bases and J by 0 bases, with 19 bases between. Germline CDR1 and CDR2: SNHLY and FYNNEI. The CDR3 region is CASSELLPRKGPNYGYTF. CDR3 DNA: TGTGCCAGCAGTGAACTTCTCCCTCGGAAGGGGCCTAACTATGGCTACACCTTC.

The V gene is TRBV28, the J gene TRBJ1-4; 7 nucleotides match TRBD1. J lost 7 bases, V lost 5 bases, and 7 bases had no gene match. The germline gives CDR1 MDHEN, CDR2 SYDVKM. CDR3 size: 14 residues. The chain's CDR3 is CASSPTGFSEKLFF. The CDR3 DNA reads TGTGCCAGCAGTCCGACAGGGTTTTCTGAAAAACTGTTTTTT.

The chain recombines TRBV5-6 with TRBJ2-7; D is undetermined. The CDR3 totals 15 residues. The V end lost 4 bases, the J end lost 2 bases, and 16 bases lay between the germline ends. Germline CDR1 SGHDT, CDR2 YYEEEE. CDR3 nucleotide sequence: TGTGCCAGCAGCCCTGGCTGGCCAACTACCTACGAGCAGTACTTC. It encodes CASSPGWPTTYEQYF.

This clone was seen more than once but under ten times. In the same sample, other DNA sequences code for this CDR3. The gene calls are TRBV7-9 and TRBJ1-3; 8 positions agree with TRBD1. Per the germline V gene, CDR1 is SEHNR and CDR2 is FQNEAQ (reference sequence). The CDR3 covers 15 residues. The trim removed 5 bases at V and 2 bases at J, leaving 5 bases unmatched. As DNA, the CDR3 is TGTGCCAGCAGCCGGCAGGGGGCTGCTGGAAACACCATATATTTT. It encodes CASSRQGAAGNTIYF.

A single count supports this clone. This chain connects TRBV7-2 to TRBJ1-6, with D tentatively TRBD1 (6 bases). This CDR3 region has 14 residues. Germline V gene sequence: CDR1 SGHTA, CDR2 FQGNSA. Trimming removed 5 bases at V and 6 bases at J, with 11 bases between. The CDR3 coding sequence is TGTGCCAGCAGCAGCACAGGGTTTAATTCACCCCTCCACTTT. It is translated as CASSSTGFNSPLHF.

In regard to this clone: At one end, the junction sequence differs from germline, possibly due to a read error. The J gene is TRBJ1-2, the V gene TRBV28; possible D gene TRBD1, 5 bases. The CDR3 spans 13 residues. Per the germline V gene, CDR1 is MDHEN and CDR2 is SYDVKM. CDR3 sequence (DNA): TGTGCCAGCAGTCCGCAGGGCCCGTATGGCTACCCCTTC. Its protein product is CASSPQGPYGYPF.

Here the CDR3 reads CASRRTGGTNEKLFF. The CDR3 nucleotides read TGTGCCAGCAGACGGACAGGCGGAACTAATGAAAAACTGTTTTTT. This chain connects TRBV6-4 to TRBJ1-4; 7 nucleotides align to TRBD1. There are 15 residues in the CDR3. Germline V gene data show CDR1 as MRHNA and CDR2 as SNTAGT. With 6 bases clipped from V and 1 base from J, the junction kept 5 bases outside the gene matches.

The chain carries TRBV11-2 and TRBJ2-1; 13 bases align to TRBD2. V was clipped by 5 bases and J by 9 bases; unmatched bases: 13. The CDR3 contains 17 residues. Germline-derived CDR1 and CDR2 are SGHAT and FQNNGV. The CDR3 DNA reads as TGTGCCAGCAGCCCTCTCGGGACTAGCGGGATGGGGGGTGAGCAGTTCTTC. Translated: CASSPLGTSGMGGEQFF.

The chain employs TRBV7-9 and TRBJ2-1, with 11 bases aligning to TRBD2. The CDR3 runs 14 residues. Germline lookup yields CDR1 SEHNR and CDR2 FQNEAQ (reference sequence). V was pared by 5 bases and J by 12 bases, with 9 bases of the junction left unmatched. The CDR3 here is CASSAILAGVVQFF. CDR3 bases: TGTGCCAGCAGCGCGATACTAGCGGGAGTGGTGCAGTTCTTC.

The chain uses TRBV28 and TRBJ2-2; D possibly corresponds to TRBD2 (5 bases). V was trimmed by 10 bases and J by 5 bases, leaving 11 bases between them. This CDR3 is 12 amino acids long. Looked up from germline, CDR1 is MDHEN and CDR2 is SYDVKM. CDR3 region: CAITSGTGELFF. The CDR3 DNA reads as TGTGCCATTACTTCGGGGACCGGGGAGCTGTTTTTT. The variable domain in full, with the rest retrieved from reference TRBV28 and TRBJ2-2, is DVKVTQSSRYLVKRTGEKVFLECVQDMDHENMFWYRQDPGLGLRLIYFSYDVKMKEKGDIPEGYSVSREKKERFSLILESASTNQTSMYLCAITSGTGELFFGEGSRLTVL.

This clone was seen a handful of times. The chain is built from TRBV9 and TRBJ2-7; a weak D match, TRBD2 (6 bases). Germline V CDR1 and CDR2: SGDLS, YYNGEE. With 3 bases removed from V and 6 bases from J, the gap between germline ends came to 16 bases. This CDR3 spans 14 amino acids. DNA for the CDR3: TGTGCCAGCAGCGGTGGGGCGGGGTCGGGCGAGCAGTACTTC. Translating gives CASSGGAGSGEQYF.

The rearrangement uses TRBV9 and TRBJ2-3; 11 bases fit TRBD2. V was clipped by 4 bases and J by 2 bases; unmatched bases: 9. Germline V CDR1 and CDR2: SGDLS, YYNGEE. There are 17 residues in the CDR3. The CDR3: CASSQGLAVANTDTQYF. As DNA, the CDR3 is TGTGCCAGCAGCCAGGGACTAGCGGTAGCCAACACAGATACGCAGTATTTT.

This clone was seen more than once but under ten times. The V and J genes are TRBV7-9 and TRBJ1-1; no definite D call. CDR1 and CDR2 (germline): SEHNR, FQNEAQ (reference sequence). With 3 bases removed from V and 1 base from J, the gap between germline ends came to 9 bases. This CDR3 has 14 residues. The CDR3 spells CASSFFQENTEAFF. Here the CDR3 DNA reads TGTGCCAGCAGCTTTTTTCAGGAGAACACTGAAGCTTTCTTT.

This rearrangement joins TRBV7-6 to TRBJ2-1; 7 nucleotides align to TRBD2. The CDR3 has 14 amino acids. The V and J ends lost 5 bases and 2 bases, in that order; junction bases with no gene match: 3. Germline V CDR1 and CDR2: SGHVS, FNYEAQ. Here the CDR3 reads CASSSAGAYNEQFF. The CDR3 DNA reads TGTGCCAGCAGCAGCGCGGGAGCCTACAATGAGCAGTTCTTC.